This T cell receptor (beta chain) comes out of a study of graft-versus-host responses after intestinal transplantation. In the study overall: Transplantation in recipients was multivisceral, liver-intestinal, or isolated intestinal. Anti-thymocyte globulin served as induction for all recipients, who then took tacrolimus and steroids for two to three years. Regarding the study as a whole: Levels of circulating GvH clones at their peak were associated with early post-transplant HvG declines. GvH clonotypes were identified within recipient marrow, with a subset emerging first in ileum or blood.

About this clone itself: Its antigen remains unidentified.

Germline V gene data show CDR1 as SQVTM and CDR2 as ANQGSEA. Trimming removed 5 bases from V and 5 bases from J; junction bases left unmatched: 8. The CDR3 covers 14 residues. Using immunoSEQ multiplex PCR, the repertoire was profiled, and TCRdb retains in-frame clones only, with some absent. This sample has 50,000 to 75,000 clones, with under 90% found just once. Grafts had their tissue processed, releasing intraepithelial and lamina propria lymphocytes. This chain joins TRBV29-1 and TRBJ1-5; 8 bases line up with TRBD1. Sequencing was performed on ileum tissue, taken less than 400 days after transplant. The clonotype was recovered from a human patient who received an intestinal transplant, so some T cells may come from the graft donor. The CDR3 region has the DNA TGCAGCGTTAAGGGCAGGGGGCTGGATCAGCCCCAGCATTTT. Its protein is CSVKGRGLDQPQHF.